One sample yielded the 14 T cell receptor beta chains listed below, sequenced in a study of graft-versus-host responses after intestinal transplantation. These TCRs are of unknown antigen specificity. Sequenced by immunoSEQ multiplex PCR; TCRdb stores in-frame clones only, minus some. This table has tens of thousands of clones, 89% appearing once. The specimen was unstimulated CD8+ T cells sorted from spleen or lymph node cells, collected before intestinal transplant. The receptor source for this set is a human donor who received an intestinal transplant.

The J gene is TRBJ1-2, the V gene TRBV14; D gene uncertain. Looked up from germline, CDR1 is SGHDN and CDR2 is FVKESK. The CDR3 spans 13 residues. Trimming shortened V by 1 base and J by 6 bases, and 9 bases separated the two germline ends. DNA for the CDR3: TGTGCCAGCAGCCAAGTCGAGGCTCATGGCTACACCTTC. This sequence encodes CASSQVEAHGYTF.

The chain uses TRBV7-2 and TRBJ2-6; D is perhaps TRBD1 (7 bases). In germline, CDR1 is SGHTA, CDR2 FQGNSA. There are 18 residues in the CDR3. V was trimmed by 5 bases and J by 0 bases, leaving 17 bases between them. The CDR3 DNA is TGTGCCAGCAGCCCAGGGGGGAGGCCCTACTCTGGGGCCAACGTCCTGACTTTC. Translated, it gives CASSPGGRPYSGANVLTF.

This clone was observed a single time. The chain joins TRBV28 to TRBJ2-3; weak D call: TRBD1 (6 bases). V lost 6 bases and J 6 bases, leaving 22 bases between the germline ends. Germline V CDR1 and CDR2: MDHEN, SYDVKM. CDR3 size: 16 residues. CDR3 protein: CASSSRTDSVVDTQYF. Written as DNA, the CDR3 is TGTGCCAGCAGCTCCCGGACGGACAGTGTTGTCGATACGCAGTATTTT. Together with reference TRBV28 and TRBJ2-3, the CDR3 gives the full variable domain: DVKVTQSSRYLVKRTGEKVFLECVQDMDHENMFWYRQDPGLGLRLIYFSYDVKMKEKGDIPEGYSVSREKKERFSLILESASTNQTSMYLCASSSRTDSVVDTQYFGPGTRLTVL.

The genes are TRBV27 and TRBJ2-3, with 9 bases fitting TRBD2. With V trimmed by 2 bases and J by 4 bases, 10 bases remained unmatched. This CDR3 contains 17 residues. CDR1 and CDR2 from the germline V gene are MNHEY and SMNVEV (reference sequence). DNA of the CDR3: TGTGCCAGCAGTTTAATCTATGAGGCGGGGGGGGCAGATACGCAGTATTTT. Its protein is CASSLIYEAGGADTQYF.

V gene TRBV1 combines with J gene TRBJ2-2; the table's TRBD2 call for D was not verified on the DNA. TRBV1 is assigned pseudogene status. The CDR3 spans 20 residues. CDR3 sequence reads: CTSSRSSGGASPRDTGELFF. CDR3 nucleotide sequence: TGCACCAGCAGCCGCTCTAGCGGGGGGGCCAGTCCGAGAGACACCGGGGAGCTGTTTTTT.

The genes are TRBV4-1 and TRBJ2-7, with D maybe TRBD1 (5 bases). The CDR3 consists of 14 residues. CDR1 is MGHRA, CDR2 YSYEKL, per germline. The V and J ends lost 0 bases and 6 bases respectively, with 12 bases between them. CDR3 in amino acids: CASSQDPQGGEQYF. The DNA of the CDR3 is TGCGCCAGCAGCCAAGATCCGCAGGGTGGCGAGCAGTACTTC.

V and J are TRBV9 and TRBJ2-1; TRBD2 aligns across 11 bases. Germline V lookup: CDR1 SGDLS, CDR2 YYNGEE. The junction had 0 bases not matched to a gene; V was cut back by 0 bases and J by 4 bases. CDR3 length equals 15 residues. In DNA, the CDR3 is TGTGCCAGCAGCGTAGGGACTAGCGGGTACAATGAGCAGTTCTTC. It specifies CASSVGTSGYNEQFF.

The rearrangement joins TRBV9 to TRBJ1-1; 10 bases map to TRBD1. The CDR3 extends over 15 amino acids. The germline V gene encodes CDR1 SGDLS and CDR2 YYNGEE. After removal of 1 base from V and 5 bases from J, the junction contained 5 bases not matched to a gene. The CDR3 bases are TGTGCCAGCAGCGTATCTCGGGACAGGGGAACTGAAGCTTTCTTT. It specifies CASSVSRDRGTEAFF.

This chain connects TRBV28 to TRBJ2-7, with a possible D match to TRBD2 (6 bases). The length of the CDR3 is 16 residues. Trimming left V 3 bases short and J 0 bases short, with 15 bases between. Per the germline V gene, CDR1 is MDHEN and CDR2 is SYDVKM. The CDR3 is CASSFRMRDLSYEQYF. DNA of the CDR3: TGTGCCAGCAGTTTCCGAATGCGGGACCTCTCCTACGAGCAGTACTTC.

The V gene is TRBV27, the J gene TRBJ1-5, with 9 bases that match TRBD1. V lost 0 bases to trimming and J lost 2 bases; unmatched junction nucleotides: 8. This CDR3 contains 18 residues. Germline loops: CDR1 MNHEY, CDR2 SMNVEV (reference sequence). CDR3 DNA sequence: TGTGCCAGCAGTTTATCTGGACAGGGGATGATTGGCAATCAGCCCCAGCATTTT. Its protein is CASSLSGQGMIGNQPQHF.

This clone showed up just a few times. This chain links TRBV6-5 with TRBJ2-5; 8 nucleotides match TRBD2. Per the germline V gene, CDR1 is MNHEY and CDR2 is SVGAGI. The CDR3 covers 16 residues. Trimming at V came to 0 bases and at J to 7 bases, leaving 10 bases not matched to a gene. The chain's CDR3 is CASSYSLGTREGTQYF. CDR3 sequence (DNA): TGTGCCAGCAGTTACTCCTTAGGGACTCGGGAGGGGACCCAGTACTTC.

V is TRBV15 and J is TRBJ1-5; tentatively, D is TRBD1 (5 bases). The V gene's germline CDR1 is LNHNV and CDR2 YYDKDF (reference sequence). V was shortened by 6 bases and J by 5 bases, with 14 bases between the two germline ends. The CDR3 loop spans 14 amino acids. As DNA, the CDR3 is TGTGCCACCAGTTACCAGGACATCTATCAGCCCCAGCATTTT. This encodes CATSYQDIYQPQHF. Using reference TRBV15 and TRBJ1-5 for the parts outside the CDR3, the full variable domain is DAMVIQNPRYQVTQFGKPVTLSCSQTLNHNVMYWYQQKSSQAPKLLFHYYDKDFNNEADTPDNFQSRRPNTSFCFLDIRSPGLGDTAMYLCATSYQDIYQPQHFGDGTRLSIL.

This clone was seen once. This chain uses TRBV27 with TRBJ2-5; 10 nucleotides match TRBD1. The CDR3 loop spans 14 amino acids. Germline CDR1 reads MNHEY; CDR2 reads SMNVEV (reference sequence). The trim removed 6 bases at V and 12 bases at J, leaving 13 bases unmatched. DNA for the CDR3: TGTGCCAGCAGCACCGGGACAGGGGCAAAAGTTGAGTACTTC. Amino acids: CASSTGTGAKVEYF.

J is TRBJ2-7 and V is TRBV27; D is unclear. The CDR3 length is 13 residues. V was shortened by 2 bases and J by 1 base, with 6 bases between the two germline ends. CDR1 is MNHEY, CDR2 SMNVEV, per germline (reference sequence). CDR3 amino acids: CASSLADSYEQYF. CDR3 bases: TGTGCCAGCAGTTTAGCAGATTCCTACGAGCAGTACTTC.